This TCR beta chain appears in the sequencing data of a study of T cell repertoires in cytomegalovirus infection. Study background: CMV epitopes in the study were HLA-C-restricted (recently identified) and HLA-B-restricted (well studied).

TCRdb analysed the reads with MiXCR anew, one entry per CDR3 protein. The table records 750,000 to 950,000 distinct CDR3 sequences, almost 30% of them present only once. Regarding this clonotype: No antigen is known for it.

Germline V gene sequence: CDR1 SGHVS, CDR2 FQNEAQ. Trimming cost V 5 bases and J 3 bases, with 10 bases left between them. The CDR3 length is 13 residues. The sequencing here drew on cultured CD8+ T cells from PBMCs, taken from culture after CMV antigen stimulation. The receptor was derived from a human donor in good health (CMV status not recorded). Some clones in this sample may be carry-over from other donors' samples. The chain couples TRBV7-8 to TRBJ1-1, with D tentatively TRBD1 (5 bases). This CDR3 is CASSGTEDTEAFF. The CDR3 DNA reads TGTGCCAGCAGCGGGACGGAGGACACTGAAGCTTTCTTT.